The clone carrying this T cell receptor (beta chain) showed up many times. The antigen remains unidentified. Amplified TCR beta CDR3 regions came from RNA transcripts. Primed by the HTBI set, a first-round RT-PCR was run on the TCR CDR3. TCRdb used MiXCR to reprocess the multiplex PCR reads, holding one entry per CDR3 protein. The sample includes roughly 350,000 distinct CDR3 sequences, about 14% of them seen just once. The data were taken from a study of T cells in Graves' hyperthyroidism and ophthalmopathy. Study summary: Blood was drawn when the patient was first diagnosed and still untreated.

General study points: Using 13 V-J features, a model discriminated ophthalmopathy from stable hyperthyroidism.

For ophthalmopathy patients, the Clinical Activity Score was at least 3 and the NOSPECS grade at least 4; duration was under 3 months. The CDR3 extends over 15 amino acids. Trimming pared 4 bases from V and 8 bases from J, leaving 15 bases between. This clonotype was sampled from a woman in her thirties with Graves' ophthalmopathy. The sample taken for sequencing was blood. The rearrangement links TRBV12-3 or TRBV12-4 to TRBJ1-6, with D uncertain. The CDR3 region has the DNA TGTGCCAGCAGTTCTCATGAAGGTGGGGATTCACCCCTCCACTTT. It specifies CASSSHEGGDSPLHF.